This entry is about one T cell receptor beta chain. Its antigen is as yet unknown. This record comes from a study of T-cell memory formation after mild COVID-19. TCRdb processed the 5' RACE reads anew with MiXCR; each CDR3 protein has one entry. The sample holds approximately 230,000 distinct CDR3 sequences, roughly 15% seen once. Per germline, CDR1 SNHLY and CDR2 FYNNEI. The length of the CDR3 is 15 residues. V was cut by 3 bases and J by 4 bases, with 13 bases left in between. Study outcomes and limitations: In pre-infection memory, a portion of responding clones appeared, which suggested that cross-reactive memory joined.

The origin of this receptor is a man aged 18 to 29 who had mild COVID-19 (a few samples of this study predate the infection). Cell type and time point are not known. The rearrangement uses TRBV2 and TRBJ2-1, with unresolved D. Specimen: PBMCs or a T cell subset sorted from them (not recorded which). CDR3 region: CASSDQGTGYNEQFF. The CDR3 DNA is TGTGCCAGCAGTGATCAAGGCACCGGGTACAATGAGCAGTTCTTC.